These T cell receptor beta chains were read from a single sample in a study of human T cells and chemical hapten exposure. TCRdb re-analysed the RACE reads in MiXCR, keeping a single row per CDR3 protein. The sample contains approximately 400,000 distinct CDR3 sequences, nearly 5% of which appear only once. The specimen comprised whole blood, sampled in connection with sensitization to the hapten diphenylcyclopropenone (DPC). The source of these receptors is a woman in her 50s with alopecia areata. Some clones in this sample may be carry-over from other donors' samples. Each CDR3 is given with its conserved first and last residue. Fields, in order: D gene, clone size, J gene, V gene, CDR3 DNA, CDR3 protein. The D gene is left open where the match is weak. Only some rows state a clone size, as once, few, many or a class for expanded clones.

>-|many|TRBJ1-1|TRBV29-1
TGCAGCGTTGTACCCAAAGTAGGGGCTACTGAAGCTTTCTTT
CSVVPKVGATEAFF
>TRBD2|many|TRBJ2-3|TRBV25-1
TGTGCCAGCAGTCCGGGGGGTACGCAGTATTTT
CASSPGGTQYF
>TRBD1|-|TRBJ2-7|TRBV29-1
TGCAGCGCTCTCCCGGCAGGGGGCAACTACGAGCAGTACTTC
CSALPAGGNYEQYF
>-|many|TRBJ2-7|TRBV25-1
TGTGCCAGCAGTGAATATAAGCCAGGGATTAGCCACGAGCAGTACTTC
CASSEYKPGISHEQYF
>-|many|TRBJ2-3|TRBV11-2
TGTGCCAGCAGCTTAGTCGTGGCGGATACGCAGTATTTT
CASSLVVADTQYF
>-|many|TRBJ1-5|TRBV12-3/TRBV12-4
TGTGCCAGCTGTAGCAGGGATGATCAGCCCCAGCATTTT
CASCSRDDQPQHF
>-|-|TRBJ1-2|TRBV15
TGTGCCACCAGCAGGAGGGGGGCGAACTATGGCTACACCTTC
CATSRRGANYGYTF
>TRBD1|few|TRBJ1-4|TRBV9
TGTGCCAGCAGCGTTTATGGGACAGAACTGTTTTTT
CASSVYGTELFF
>TRBD2|many|TRBJ2-3|TRBV14
TGTGCCAGCAGCTTCGGGACTAGCGTAAGAGATACGCAGTATTTT
CASSFGTSVRDTQYF
>TRBD1|many|TRBJ1-2|TRBV20-1
TGCAGTGCTAGTCAGGGGACAGACTATGGCTACACCTTC
CSASQGTDYGYTF
>-|many|TRBJ2-7|TRBV7-9
TGTGCCAGCAGCCGACTGAGTTACGAGCAGTACTTC
CASSRLSYEQYF
>-|many|TRBJ1-4|TRBV27
TGTGCCAGCAGTGCCGCGTCGCGTGAAAAACTGTTTTTT
CASSAASREKLFF
>-|many|TRBJ1-1|TRBV18
TGTGCCAGCTCCCCGAGGGCTGAAGCTTTCTTT
CASSPRAEAFF
>TRBD2|-|TRBJ2-1|TRBV27
TGTGCCAGCGCAAGACTGGGGACTAGCGGGGGCAATGAGCAGTTCTTC
CASARLGTSGGNEQFF
>TRBD2|many|TRBJ2-1|TRBV18
TGTGCCAGCTCACGTGCTTCGGGGGGGTACAATGAGCAGTTCTTC
CASSRASGGYNEQFF
>TRBD2|-|TRBJ2-1|TRBV11-2
TGTGCCAGCAGCTTAGGCGGGACTAGTTGGTTCTTC
CASSLGGTSWFF
>-|few|TRBJ2-5|TRBV5-1
TGCGCCAGCAGCTTGATAAGGACACTAGGAGGAGAGACCCAGTACTTC
CASSLIRTLGGETQYF
>-|many|TRBJ2-5|TRBV24-1
TGTGCCACCAGTGACCCCCGTACCGGTCCGGGGATAGAGACCCAGTACTTC
CATSDPRTGPGIETQYF
>TRBD2|-|TRBJ2-1|TRBV24-1
TGTGCCACCAGTGACCTTCCTAGCGGACGTGCTCCTGGTGAGCAGTTCTTC
CATSDLPSGRAPGEQFF
>TRBD2|few|TRBJ2-1|TRBV20-1
TGCAGTGCTACCTCCCCGTCTAGCGGGGGTTTTTACAATGAGCAGTTCTTC
CSATSPSSGGFYNEQFF
>-|many|TRBJ2-1|TRBV18
TGTGCCAGCTCGCCGGGGGCTGAGCAGTTCTTC
CASSPGAEQFF
>-|many|TRBJ2-1|TRBV11-2
TGTGCCAGCAGCACAGCCCGGGCGGGTTGGGCCAATGAGCAGTTCTTC
CASSTARAGWANEQFF
>-|few|TRBJ2-7|TRBV4-2
TGTGCCAGCAGCCAAATCCCGGAGGACTACCGAATCTACGAGCAGTACTTC
CASSQIPEDYRIYEQYF
>-|many|TRBJ2-3|TRBV7-2
TGTGCCAGCAGCTTCACCGACTTTAGGCAGTATTTT
CASSFTDFRQYF
>-|-|TRBJ1-1|TRBV20-1
TGCAGTGCTCCTCACCCACAGGGATTGAACACTGAAGCTTTCTTT
CSAPHPQGLNTEAFF
>TRBD1|many|TRBJ1-1|TRBV3-1
TGTGCCAGCAGCTACGGACAGGGGAAGGAAGCTTTCTTT
CASSYGQGKEAFF
>-|-|TRBJ2-3|TRBV5-1
TGCGCCAGCAGCTTGGAATTTAGGGCGAAAGATACGCAGTATTTT
CASSLEFRAKDTQYF
>-|many|TRBJ1-2|TRBV12-3/TRBV12-4
TGTGCCAGCAGACCCGAATCTGGAACGTATGGCTACACCTTC
CASRPESGTYGYTF
>-|few|TRBJ2-1|TRBV6-5
TGTGCCAGCAGTCCCCCCGGGGCCGAGCAGTTCTTC
CASSPPGAEQFF
>-|-|TRBJ1-1|TRBV28
TGTGCCACAGGGCTTTCGAACACTGAAGCTTTCTTT
CATGLSNTEAFF
>-|many|TRBJ2-1|TRBV15
TGTGCCACCAGCAGAGATTCCGGCCACGGGGGTGAGCAGTTCTTC
CATSRDSGHGGEQFF
>-|few|TRBJ1-1|TRBV20-1
TGCAGTGCTAGAGGGACATACGCTTTCTTT
CSARGTYAFF
>-|few|TRBJ2-3|TRBV18
TGTGCCAGCTCACCGGGGGGCGTGGCGCAGGGGGATACGCAGTATTTT
CASSPGGVAQGDTQYF
>TRBD2|-|TRBJ2-1|TRBV27
TGTGCCAGCAGTATAGCGGGACCCCCCCACAATGAGCAGTTCTTC
CASSIAGPPHNEQFF
>-|many|TRBJ1-5|TRBV2
TGTGCCAGCGCCACAGGGCGTAATCAGCCCCAGCATTTT
CASATGRNQPQHF
>-|-|TRBJ2-2|TRBV2
TGTGCCAGCAGTGTCCGGGGCAGGGAGCTGTTTTTT
CASSVRGRELFF
>-|few|TRBJ1-2|TRBV6-2/TRBV6-3
TGTGCCACCGTGGACAGCTATGGCTACACCTTC
CATVDSYGYTF
>-|-|TRBJ1-1|TRBV29-1
TGCAGCGTTGAACCGCGAAGTATGAACACTGAAGCTTTCTTT
CSVEPRSMNTEAFF
>TRBD1|many|TRBJ1-2|TRBV28
TGTGCCAGCAGTTCCGCTCCGGGACAGGGGGGAAGCTATGGCTACACCTTC
CASSSAPGQGGSYGYTF
>TRBD1|once|TRBJ2-7|TRBV28
TGTGCCAGCAGTGTACAGGGGGCGAGGCTCGTGGAGCAGTACTTC
CASSVQGARLVEQYF
>-|few|TRBJ1-5|TRBV20-1
TGCAGTGCTAGAGATACAATCAGGGGCTACAATCAGCCCCAGCATTTT
CSARDTIRGYNQPQHF
>-|many|TRBJ1-1|TRBV11-2
TGTGCCAGCAGCTTAGAAAGGTTGAACACTGAAGCTTTCTTT
CASSLERLNTEAFF
>TRBD2|few|TRBJ2-1|TRBV20-1
TGCAGTGCGCCGAGCGCGGGAGGGCCCTACAATGAGCAGTTCTTC
CSAPSAGGPYNEQFF
>TRBD1|-|TRBJ2-7|TRBV15
TGTGCCACCAGCTGGTCGGGACAGGGCTACGAGCAGTACTTC
CATSWSGQGYEQYF
>-|many|TRBJ2-1|TRBV6-2/TRBV6-3
TGTGCCAGCAGTTCGGGGGCGCGTTTGAATGAGCAGTTCTTC
CASSSGARLNEQFF
>TRBD1|many|TRBJ2-6|TRBV29-1
TGCAGCGTTGGGGACAGGGGATCTGGGGCCAACGTCCTGACTTTC
CSVGDRGSGANVLTF
>TRBD2|many|TRBJ2-1|TRBV7-9
TGTGCCAGCAGCTTAGGGAGCGGGGGGTACAATGAGCAGTTCTTC
CASSLGSGGYNEQFF
>TRBD1|-|TRBJ2-1|TRBV20-1
TGCAGTGCTACTGGACAGGGCTCCAATGAGCAGTTCTTC
CSATGQGSNEQFF
>-|-|TRBJ1-1|TRBV12-3/TRBV12-4
TGTGCCAGCAGTTTCACTGGGGCCGTCAACACTGAAGCTTTCTTT
CASSFTGAVNTEAFF
>TRBD2|-|TRBJ2-1|TRBV6-1
TGTGCCAGCAGGGGGGGGGAAGCGGGATTGGTCTACAATGAGCAGTTCTTC
CASRGGEAGLVYNEQFF
>-|many|TRBJ2-7|TRBV28
TGTGCCAGCAGTTTACCGCACTCCTACGAGCAGTACTTC
CASSLPHSYEQYF
>TRBD1|-|TRBJ2-3|TRBV5-1
TGCGCCAGCAGCATCAGACAGGGGAGCACAGATACGCAGTATTTT
CASSIRQGSTDTQYF
>-|many|TRBJ2-7|TRBV7-2
TGCGCCAGCAGCTTGGGGGGCTCCGGCTCCTACGAGCAGTACTTC
CASSLGGSGSYEQYF
>-|-|TRBJ2-3|TRBV4-3
TGCGCCAGCAGCCAAGAATTTGTCTTCACAGATACGCAGTATTTT
CASSQEFVFTDTQYF
>TRBD2|many|TRBJ2-3|TRBV3-1
TGTGCCAGCAACTGGGGTAGCGGGAGTGGCACAGATACGCAGTATTTT
CASNWGSGSGTDTQYF